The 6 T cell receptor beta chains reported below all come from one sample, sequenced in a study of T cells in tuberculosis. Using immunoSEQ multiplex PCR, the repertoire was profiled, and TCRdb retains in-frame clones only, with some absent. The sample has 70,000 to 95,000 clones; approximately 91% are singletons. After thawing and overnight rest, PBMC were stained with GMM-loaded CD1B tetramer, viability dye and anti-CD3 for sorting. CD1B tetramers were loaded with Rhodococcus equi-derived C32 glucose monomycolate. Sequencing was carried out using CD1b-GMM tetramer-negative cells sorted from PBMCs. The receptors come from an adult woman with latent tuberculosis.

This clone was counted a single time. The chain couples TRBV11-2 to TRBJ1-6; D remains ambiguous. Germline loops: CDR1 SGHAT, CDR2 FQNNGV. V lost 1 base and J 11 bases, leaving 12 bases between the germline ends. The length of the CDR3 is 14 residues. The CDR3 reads CASSLAPVETPLHF. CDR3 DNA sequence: TGTGCCAGCAGCTTAGCCCCGGTAGAGACACCCCTCCACTTT.

The DNA for the CDR3 is TGCGCCAGCAGCTTGTTAGGCGGCAGAAACACAGATACGCAGTATTTT. Translation: CASSLLGGRNTDTQYF. The genes are TRBV5-1 and TRBJ2-3; the D is unclear. Trimming cost V 1 base and J 2 bases, with 14 bases left between them. This CDR3 has 16 residues. Per germline, CDR1 SGHRS and CDR2 YFSETQ.

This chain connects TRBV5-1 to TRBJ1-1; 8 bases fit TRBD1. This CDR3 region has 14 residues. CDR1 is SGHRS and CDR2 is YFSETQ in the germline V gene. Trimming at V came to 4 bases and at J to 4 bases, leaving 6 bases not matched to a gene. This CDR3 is CASSGQGGITEAFF. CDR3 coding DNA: TGCGCCAGCAGCGGACAGGGCGGAATCACTGAAGCTTTCTTT.

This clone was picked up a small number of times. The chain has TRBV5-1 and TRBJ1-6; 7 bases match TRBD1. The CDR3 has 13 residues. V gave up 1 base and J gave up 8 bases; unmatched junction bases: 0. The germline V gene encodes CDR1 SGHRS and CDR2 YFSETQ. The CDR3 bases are TGCGCCAGCAGCTTGACAGGGGATTCACCCCTCCACTTT. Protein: CASSLTGDSPLHF.

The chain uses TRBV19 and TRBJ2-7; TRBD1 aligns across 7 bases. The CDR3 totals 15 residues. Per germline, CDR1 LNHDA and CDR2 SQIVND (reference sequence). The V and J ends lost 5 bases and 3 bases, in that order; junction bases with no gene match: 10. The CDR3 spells CASSAGSTGLYEQYV. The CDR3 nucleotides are TGTGCCAGTAGTGCAGGCTCGACAGGGCTCTACGAGCAGTACGTC.

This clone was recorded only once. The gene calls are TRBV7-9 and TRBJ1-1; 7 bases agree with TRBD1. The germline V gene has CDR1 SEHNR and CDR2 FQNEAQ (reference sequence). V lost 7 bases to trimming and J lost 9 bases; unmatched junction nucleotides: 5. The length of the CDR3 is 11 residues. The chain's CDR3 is CASMETGQAFF. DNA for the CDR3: TGTGCCAGCATGGAGACAGGGCAAGCTTTCTTT.